Each of the 21 T cell receptor beta chains below was sequenced from the same sample in a study of cytomegalovirus exposure and HLA in healthy donors. The study ran its PCR with 60 Vbeta and 13 Jbeta primers. Generated by immunoSEQ multiplex PCR, the TCRdb table keeps only in-frame clones and is missing some. The repertoire has about 160,000 clones, roughly four fifths of them found once; the top ten carry around 2.5%. The specimen sequenced was PBMCs. These receptors all come from a female donor in good health and CMV-seronegative.

The chain recombines TRBV5-1 with TRBJ2-1; D unclear. The CDR3 consists of 13 residues. The ends were cut back, 0 bases at V and 8 bases at J, with 9 bases in the middle. The germline CDR1 and CDR2 sequences are SGHRS and YFSETQ. In nucleotides, the CDR3 is TGCGCCAGCAGCTTGGCGACATTAGATGAGCAGTTCTTC. Its protein is CASSLATLDEQFF.

The sample holds a few counts of this clone. This rearrangement joins TRBV7-9 to TRBJ2-1; maybe TRBD1 (5 bases). Germline values: CDR1 SEHNR, CDR2 FQNEAQ (reference sequence). The CDR3 is 13 residues long. Trimming shortened V by 4 bases and J by 4 bases, and 8 bases separated the two germline ends. This chain's CDR3 is CASSYRLYNEQFF. The CDR3 DNA reads as TGTGCCAGCAGCTACAGGTTGTACAATGAGCAGTTCTTC.

The V call is TRBV2, the J call TRBJ2-3, with D tentatively TRBD1 (5 bases). V lost 6 bases, J lost 4 bases, and 8 bases lay in between. Looked up from germline, CDR1 is SNHLY and CDR2 is FYNNEI. There are 12 residues in the CDR3. CDR3 nucleotides: TGTGCCAGCAGGCAGGGTGCAGATACGCAGTATTTT. This gives the protein CASRQGADTQYF.

There are a few counts of this clone. Other DNA variants within this sample encode the same CDR3. The J gene is TRBJ1-6, the V gene TRBV30; D possibly corresponds to TRBD1 (5 bases). The V end lost 1 base, the J end lost 7 bases, and 8 bases lay between the germline ends. Germline lookup yields CDR1 GTSNPN and CDR2 SVGIG (reference sequence). The CDR3 spans 13 residues. The CDR3 DNA follows: TGTGCCTGGAGTGGGGGGGGAAATTCACCCCTCCACTTT. Translation gives CAWSGGGNSPLHF. Full variable domain (remainder filled in from reference TRBV30 and TRBJ1-6): SQTIHQWPATLVQPVGSPLSLECTVEGTSNPNLYWYRQAAGRGLQLLFYSVGIGQISSEVPQNLSASRPQDRQFILSSKKLLLSDSGFYLCAWSGGGNSPLHFGNGTRLTVT.

J is TRBJ1-5 and V is TRBV6-5; 8 bases agree with TRBD1. The V gene's germline CDR1 is MNHEY and CDR2 SVGAGI. After removal of 6 bases from V and 4 bases from J, the junction contained 8 bases not matched to a gene. This CDR3 has 15 residues. The DNA of the CDR3 is TGTGCCAGCAGCCGACAGGGGTTCGGGAATCAGCCCCAGCATTTT. This gives the protein CASSRQGFGNQPQHF.

The chain has TRBV4-3 and TRBJ1-3, with D perhaps matching TRBD1 (5 bases). Trimming shortened V by 1 base and J by 1 base, and 14 bases separated the two germline ends. This CDR3 comprises 17 residues. Germline CDR1 LGHNA, CDR2 YSLEER. The CDR3 protein is CASSQGRGRGSGNTIYF. Written as DNA, the CDR3 is TGCGCCAGCAGCCAAGGAAGGGGTAGAGGATCTGGAAACACCATATATTTT.

This clone was seen just once. CDR3 nucleotide sequence: TGCGCCAGCAGCTCCGGGACTAGCGGGGGGGCATACAATGAGCAGTTCTTC. The encoded protein is CASSSGTSGGAYNEQFF. The V call is TRBV5-1, the J call TRBJ2-1; the match to TRBD2 covers 16 bases. The germline CDR1 and CDR2 sequences are SGHRS and YFSETQ. V trimming: 3 bases; J trimming: 4 bases; junction bases outside the gene matches: 4. The length of the CDR3 is 17 residues.

This clone was counted between two and nine times. The chain combines TRBV11-2 with TRBJ1-1; D is perhaps TRBD1 (5 bases). There are 12 residues in the CDR3. Germline values: CDR1 SGHAT, CDR2 FQNNGV. Trimming took 7 bases from V and 8 from J, leaving 14 bases between them. The CDR3 reads CASTHLGGEAFF. The CDR3 DNA is TGTGCCAGCACCCATCTTGGGGGGGAAGCTTTCTTT. Variable domain in full (rest from reference TRBV11-2 and TRBJ1-1): EAGVAQSPRYKIIEKRQSVAFWCNPISGHATLYWYQQILGQGPKLLIQFQNNGVVDDSQLPKDRFSAERLKGVDSTLKIQPAKLEDSAVYLCASTHLGGEAFFGQGTRLTVV.

The chain employs TRBV11-3 and TRBJ2-1; tentative D call: TRBD2 (5 bases). The CDR3 has 13 amino acids. In germline, CDR1 is SGHNT, CDR2 YENEEA. Trimming stripped 5 bases from V and 6 bases from J, with 11 bases between. The CDR3: CASSRWTRNEQFF. Written as DNA, the CDR3 is TGTGCCAGCAGCAGATGGACTCGCAATGAGCAGTTCTTC.

The V call is TRBV11-2, the J call TRBJ2-5, with D possibly being TRBD2 (5 bases). The germline V gene has CDR1 SGHAT and CDR2 FQNNGV. The CDR3 contains 15 residues. Trimming pared 3 bases from V and 2 bases from J, leaving 13 bases between. The CDR3 DNA follows: TGTGCCAGCAGCTTCTCCCGACTATCACAAGAGACCCAGTACTTC. As protein: CASSFSRLSQETQYF.

The gene calls are TRBV2 and TRBJ2-5; TRBD1 aligns across 8 bases. Looked up from germline, CDR1 is SNHLY and CDR2 is FYNNEI. The CDR3 contains 13 residues. The J segment lost 5 bases and the V segment lost 7 bases, leaving 6 bases of the junction unmatched. The CDR3 region is CASMQDRAETQYF. The CDR3 nucleotides read TGTGCCAGCATGCAGGACAGGGCCGAGACCCAGTACTTC.

The genes are TRBV30 and TRBJ2-6; D remains ambiguous. Deletions cut 4 bases from V and 4 bases from J, with 11 bases between. Germline assignment: CDR1 GTSNPN and CDR2 SVGIG (reference sequence). The CDR3 is made up of 14 amino acids. The CDR3 region is CAWISPRGANVLTF. The CDR3 DNA sequence: TGTGCCTGGATTAGCCCGCGGGGGGCCAACGTCCTGACTTTC.

The chain employs TRBV5-8 and TRBJ2-2; 10 bases align to TRBD2. V dropped 2 bases and J dropped 4; count of bases not matched to a gene: 5. The CDR3 spans 16 residues. The germline gives CDR1 SGHTS, CDR2 YDEGEE. As DNA, the CDR3 is TGTGCCAGCAGCTTAAGGATAGCGGGAGGCACCGGGGAGCTGTTTTTT. Translating it yields CASSLRIAGGTGELFF. The entire variable domain, with the rest obtained from reference TRBV5-8 and TRBJ2-2, is as follows: EAGVTQSPTHLIKTRGQQATLRCSPISGHTSVYWYQQALGLGLQFLLWYDEGEERNRGNFPPRFSGRQFPNYSSELNVNALELEDSALYLCASSLRIAGGTGELFFGEGSRLTVL.

The chain recombines TRBV4-3 with TRBJ2-1; D is possibly TRBD2 (5 bases). V was trimmed by 0 bases and J by 2 bases, leaving 11 bases between them. The germline CDR1 and CDR2 sequences are LGHNA and YSLEER. This CDR3 is built from 16 residues. The CDR3, as DNA: TGCGCCAGCAGCCAAGAAAATGGAGGTCCCTACAATGAGCAGTTCTTC. Its translation: CASSQENGGPYNEQFF.

The chain couples TRBV19 to TRBJ1-2; D uncertain. The CDR3 loop spans 14 amino acids. V gave up 4 bases and J gave up 8 bases, with 17 bases separating them. The germline CDR1 and CDR2 sequences are LNHDA and SQIVND (reference sequence). The CDR3 nucleotides are TGTGCCAGTAGTACTCTCTACGGGTCAGAAGGCTACACCTTC. The encoded protein is CASSTLYGSEGYTF.

This clone was observed a single time. The chain uses TRBV7-9 and TRBJ2-3; TRBD2 agrees at 15 bases. The CDR3 has 17 residues. Trimming removed 1 base from V and 8 bases from J; junction bases left unmatched: 7. The V gene's germline CDR1 is SEHNR and CDR2 FQNEAQ (reference sequence). The DNA of the CDR3 is TGTGCCAGCAGCTTAGACCCGGGACTAGCGGGAGGCGGTACGCAGTATTTT. This encodes CASSLDPGLAGGGTQYF.

The CDR3 nucleotides are TGTGCCAGCAGCAAGGGACAGGCTAATGAAAAACTGTTTTTT. Protein product: CASSKGQANEKLFF. The chain recombines TRBV9 with TRBJ1-4; 8 bases fit TRBD1. The germline gives CDR1 SGDLS, CDR2 YYNGEE. This CDR3 comprises 14 residues. With V trimmed by 4 bases and J by 3 bases, 2 bases remained unmatched.

CDR3 in DNA: TGTGCCAGTAGTAACACCCAGACTAGCGGGACCACAGATACGCAGTATTTT. It yields the protein CASSNTQTSGTTDTQYF. The J gene is TRBJ2-3, the V gene TRBV19; 11 bases match TRBD2. The CDR3 is 17 amino acids. Germline CDR1 is LNHDA and CDR2 is SQIVND (reference sequence). V dropped 4 bases and J dropped 2; count of bases not matched to a gene: 8.

V is TRBV2 and J is TRBJ1-4, with 8 bases lining up with TRBD1. Germline assignment: CDR1 SNHLY and CDR2 FYNNEI. There are 16 residues in the CDR3. The V gene end was trimmed by 5 bases and the J gene end by 1 base; junction bases not matched to a gene: 6. DNA of the CDR3: TGTGCCAGCAGTTCCGGGACAGGTTTAACTAATGAAAAACTGTTTTTT. It codes for CASSSGTGLTNEKLFF.

This chain uses TRBV19 with TRBJ2-1, with a weak D call TRBD1 (6 bases). The germline V gene has CDR1 LNHDA and CDR2 SQIVND (reference sequence). CDR3 length: 12 residues. V lost 8 bases to trimming and J lost 7 bases, with 12 bases between them. In nucleotides, the CDR3 is TGTGCCAGTTCCAGTAGGGGGAATGAGCAGTTCTTC. Translating it yields CASSSRGNEQFF. Filled out from reference TRBV19 and TRBJ2-1, the complete variable domain reads DGGITQSPKYLFRKEGQNVTLSCEQNLNHDAMYWYRQDPGQGLRLIYYSQIVNDFQKGDIAEGYSVSREKKESFPLTVTSAQKNPTAFYLCASSSRGNEQFFGPGTRLTVL.

CDR3: CASSPGQPEQYF. CDR3 bases: TGTGCCAGCAGCCCGGGACAGCCCGAGCAGTACTTC. The chain recombines TRBV5-5 with TRBJ2-7; 7 bases align to TRBD1. V dropped 4 bases and J dropped 6; count of bases not matched to a gene: 4. CDR1 and CDR2 (germline): SGHKS, YYEKEE (reference sequence). There are 12 residues in the CDR3.